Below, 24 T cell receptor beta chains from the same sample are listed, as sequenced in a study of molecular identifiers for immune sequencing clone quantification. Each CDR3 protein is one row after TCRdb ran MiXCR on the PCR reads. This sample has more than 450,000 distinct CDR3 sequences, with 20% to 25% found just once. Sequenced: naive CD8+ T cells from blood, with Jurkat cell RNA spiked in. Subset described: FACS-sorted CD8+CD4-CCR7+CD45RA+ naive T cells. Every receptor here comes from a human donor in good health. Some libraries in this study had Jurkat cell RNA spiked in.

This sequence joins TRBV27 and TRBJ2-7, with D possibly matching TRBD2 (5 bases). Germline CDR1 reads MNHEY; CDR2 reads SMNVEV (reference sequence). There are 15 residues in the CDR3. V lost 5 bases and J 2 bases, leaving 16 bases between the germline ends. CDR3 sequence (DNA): TGTGCCAGCAGTCCCACGGGAAGTCAAACCTACGAGCAGTACTTC. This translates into CASSPTGSQTYEQYF.

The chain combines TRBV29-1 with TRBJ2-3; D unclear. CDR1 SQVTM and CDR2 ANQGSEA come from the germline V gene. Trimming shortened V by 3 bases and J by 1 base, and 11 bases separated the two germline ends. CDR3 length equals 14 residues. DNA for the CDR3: TGCAGCGTTGAGGTTTGGGGTCGCACAGATACGCAGTATTTT. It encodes CSVEVWGRTDTQYF.

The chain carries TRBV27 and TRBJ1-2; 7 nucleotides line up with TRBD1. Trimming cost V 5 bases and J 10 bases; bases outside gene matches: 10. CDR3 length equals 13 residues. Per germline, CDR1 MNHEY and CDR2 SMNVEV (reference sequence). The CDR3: CASSLFEGADYTF. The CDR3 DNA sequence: TGTGCCAGCAGTCTGTTTGAGGGGGCAGACTACACCTTC.

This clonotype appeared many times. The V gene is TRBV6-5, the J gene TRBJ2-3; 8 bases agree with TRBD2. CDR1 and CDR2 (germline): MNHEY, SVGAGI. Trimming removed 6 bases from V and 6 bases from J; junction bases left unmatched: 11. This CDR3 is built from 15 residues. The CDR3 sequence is CASSTTSGSGDTQYF. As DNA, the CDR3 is TGTGCCAGCAGCACGACAAGCGGGAGCGGTGATACGCAGTATTTT.

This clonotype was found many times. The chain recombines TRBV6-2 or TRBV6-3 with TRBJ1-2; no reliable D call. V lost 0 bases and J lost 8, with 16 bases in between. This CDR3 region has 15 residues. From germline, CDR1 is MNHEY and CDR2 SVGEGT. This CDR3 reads CASSYSSPMQDGYTF. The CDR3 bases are TGTGCCAGCAGTTACTCATCCCCAATGCAGGACGGCTACACCTTC.

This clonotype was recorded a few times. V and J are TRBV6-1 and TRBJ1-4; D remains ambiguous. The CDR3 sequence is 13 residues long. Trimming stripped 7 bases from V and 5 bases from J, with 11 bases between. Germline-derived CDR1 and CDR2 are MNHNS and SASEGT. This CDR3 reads CASTRMWNEKLFF. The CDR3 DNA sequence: TGTGCCAGCACCCGTATGTGGAATGAAAAACTGTTTTTT.

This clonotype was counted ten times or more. CDR3 sequence: CASSPAWGYEQYF. Written as DNA, the CDR3 is TGTGCCAGCAGTCCCGCCTGGGGCTACGAGCAGTACTTC. The V call is TRBV6-5, the J call TRBJ2-7; D unresolved. CDR1 is MNHEY, CDR2 SVGAGI, per germline. The V gene lost 5 bases and the J gene lost 3 bases, with 11 bases spanning the gap. This CDR3 region has 13 residues.

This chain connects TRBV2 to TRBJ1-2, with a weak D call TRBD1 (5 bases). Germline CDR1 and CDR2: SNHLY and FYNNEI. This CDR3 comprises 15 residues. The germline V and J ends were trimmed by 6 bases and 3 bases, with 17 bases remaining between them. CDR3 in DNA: TGTGCCAGCAGGGAGACAGTACAATCCTACTATGGCTACACCTTC. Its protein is CASRETVQSYYGYTF.

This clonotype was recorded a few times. CDR3 sequence (DNA): TGTGCCAGCCAACCAGGGTTCCCGGGACAGGACCTGCAAGAGACCCAGTACTTC. Residues: CASQPGFPGQDLQETQYF. V and J are TRBV6-5 and TRBJ2-5; 8 nucleotides match TRBD1. Per germline, CDR1 MNHEY and CDR2 SVGAGI. There are 18 residues in the CDR3. Trimming removed 8 bases from V and 2 bases from J; junction bases left unmatched: 19.

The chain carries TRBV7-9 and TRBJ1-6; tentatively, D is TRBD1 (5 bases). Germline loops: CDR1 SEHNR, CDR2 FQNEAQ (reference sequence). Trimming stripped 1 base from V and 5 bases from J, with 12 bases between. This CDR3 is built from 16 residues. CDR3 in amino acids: CASSLVGALDNSPLHF. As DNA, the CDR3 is TGTGCCAGCAGCTTAGTTGGGGCTTTGGATAATTCACCCCTCCACTTT.

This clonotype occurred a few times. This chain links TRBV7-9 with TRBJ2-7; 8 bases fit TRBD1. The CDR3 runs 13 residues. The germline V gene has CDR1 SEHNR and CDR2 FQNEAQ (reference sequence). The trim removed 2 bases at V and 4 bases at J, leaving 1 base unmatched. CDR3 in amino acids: CASSLRDRYEQYF. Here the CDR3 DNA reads TGTGCCAGCAGCTTAAGGGACAGGTACGAGCAGTACTTC. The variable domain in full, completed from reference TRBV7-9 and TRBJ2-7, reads DTGVSQNPRHKITKRGQNVTFRCDPISEHNRLYWYRQTLGQGPEFLTYFQNEAQLEKSRLLSDRFSAERPKGSFSTLEIQRTEQGDSAMYLCASSLRDRYEQYFGPGTRLTVT.

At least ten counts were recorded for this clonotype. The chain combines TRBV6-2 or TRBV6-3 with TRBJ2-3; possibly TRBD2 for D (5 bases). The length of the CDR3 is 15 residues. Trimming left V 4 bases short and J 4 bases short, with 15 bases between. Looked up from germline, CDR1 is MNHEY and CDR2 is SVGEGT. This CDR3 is CASSWGVNFADTQYF. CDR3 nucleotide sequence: TGTGCCAGCAGTTGGGGAGTGAATTTCGCAGATACGCAGTATTTT.

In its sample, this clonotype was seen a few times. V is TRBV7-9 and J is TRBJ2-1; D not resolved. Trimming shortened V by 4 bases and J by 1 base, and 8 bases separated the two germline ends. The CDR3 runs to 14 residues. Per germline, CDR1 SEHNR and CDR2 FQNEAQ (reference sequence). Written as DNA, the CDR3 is TGTGCCAGCAGCTCGCCCTGGTCCTACAATGAGCAGTTCTTC. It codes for CASSSPWSYNEQFF.

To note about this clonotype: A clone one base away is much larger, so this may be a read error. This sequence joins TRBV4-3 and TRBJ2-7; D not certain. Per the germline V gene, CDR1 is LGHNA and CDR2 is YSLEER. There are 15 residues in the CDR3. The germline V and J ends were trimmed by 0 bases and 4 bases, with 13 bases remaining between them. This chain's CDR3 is CASSQEPALDYEQYF. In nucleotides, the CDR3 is TGCGCCAGCAGCCAAGAACCAGCGCTCGATTACGAGCAGTACTTC.

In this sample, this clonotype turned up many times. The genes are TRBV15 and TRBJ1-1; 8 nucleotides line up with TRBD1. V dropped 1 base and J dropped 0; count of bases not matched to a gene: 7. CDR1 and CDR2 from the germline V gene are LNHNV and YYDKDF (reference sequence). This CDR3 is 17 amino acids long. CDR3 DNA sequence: TGTGCCACCAGCAGAGGACGGACAGGGCCCTTGAACACTGAAGCTTTCTTT. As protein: CATSRGRTGPLNTEAFF.

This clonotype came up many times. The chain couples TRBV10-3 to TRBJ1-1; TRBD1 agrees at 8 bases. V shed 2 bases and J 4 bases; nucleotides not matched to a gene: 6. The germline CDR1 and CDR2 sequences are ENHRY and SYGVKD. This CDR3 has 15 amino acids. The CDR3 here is CAISEGTGSSTEAFF. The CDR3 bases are TGTGCCATCAGTGAGGGGACAGGAAGTTCCACTGAAGCTTTCTTT.

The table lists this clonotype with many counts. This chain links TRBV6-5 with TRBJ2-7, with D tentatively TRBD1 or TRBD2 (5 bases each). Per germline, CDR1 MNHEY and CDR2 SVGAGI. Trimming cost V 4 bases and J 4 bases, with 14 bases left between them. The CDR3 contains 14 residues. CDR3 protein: CASSFGTSNYEQYF. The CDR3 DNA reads TGTGCCAGCAGTTTCGGGACGTCCAATTACGAGCAGTACTTC.

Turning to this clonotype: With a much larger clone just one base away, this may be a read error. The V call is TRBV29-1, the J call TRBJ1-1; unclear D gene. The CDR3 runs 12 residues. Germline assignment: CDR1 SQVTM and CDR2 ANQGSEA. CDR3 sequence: CSVEFPNTGAFF. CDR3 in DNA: TGCAGCGTTGAATTTCCTAACACTGGAGCTTTCTTT.

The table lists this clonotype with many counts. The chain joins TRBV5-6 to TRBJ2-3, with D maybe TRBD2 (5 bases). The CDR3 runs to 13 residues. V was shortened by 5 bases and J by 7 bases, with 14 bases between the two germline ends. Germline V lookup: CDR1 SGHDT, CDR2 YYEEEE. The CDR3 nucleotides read TGTGCCAGCAGGTTCCCAGGAGGCCATACGCAGTATTTT. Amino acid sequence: CASRFPGGHTQYF.

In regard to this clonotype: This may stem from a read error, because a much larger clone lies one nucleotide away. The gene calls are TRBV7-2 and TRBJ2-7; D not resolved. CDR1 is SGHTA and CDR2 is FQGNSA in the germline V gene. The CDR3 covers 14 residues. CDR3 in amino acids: CASSLVPGSYERYF. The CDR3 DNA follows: TGTGCCAGCAGCTTAGTTCCCGGCTCCTACGAGCGGTACTTC.

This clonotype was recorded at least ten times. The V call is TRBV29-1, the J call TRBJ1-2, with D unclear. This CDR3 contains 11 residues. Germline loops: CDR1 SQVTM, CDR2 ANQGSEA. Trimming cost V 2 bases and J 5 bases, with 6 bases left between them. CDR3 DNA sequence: TGCAGCGTTGAATACGAGTATGGCTACACCTTC. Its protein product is CSVEYEYGYTF.

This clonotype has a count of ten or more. The CDR3 is CSVEEMNGQYF. CDR3 coding DNA: TGCAGCGTTGAGGAAATGAACGGGCAGTACTTC. This rearrangement joins TRBV29-1 to TRBJ2-7; D uncertain. CDR3 size: 11 residues. Deletions cut 3 bases from V and 9 bases from J, with 12 bases between. CDR1 is SQVTM, CDR2 ANQGSEA, per germline.

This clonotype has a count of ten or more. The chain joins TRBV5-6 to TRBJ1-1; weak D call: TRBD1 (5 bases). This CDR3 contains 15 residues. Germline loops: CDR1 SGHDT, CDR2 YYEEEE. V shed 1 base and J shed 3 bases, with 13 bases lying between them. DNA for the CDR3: TGTGCCAGCAGCTTGATTGAGGGGCTGCACACTGAAGCTTTCTTT. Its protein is CASSLIEGLHTEAFF.

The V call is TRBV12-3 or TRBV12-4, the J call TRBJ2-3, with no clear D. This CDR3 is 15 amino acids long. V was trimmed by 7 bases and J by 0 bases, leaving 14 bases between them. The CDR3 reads CASTVGSSSTDTQYF. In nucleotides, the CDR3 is TGTGCCAGCACCGTGGGGTCGTCTAGCACAGATACGCAGTATTTT.